The T cell receptor (beta chain) under discussion was sequenced for a study of cytomegalovirus exposure and HLA in healthy donors. Healthy bone marrow donors made up the donors. PCR involved 60 Vbeta and 13 Jbeta primers. Using immunoSEQ multiplex PCR, the repertoire was profiled, and TCRdb retains in-frame clones only, with some absent. This sample has 190,000 or so clones, with 82% found just once. Notes on this clone: Its specificity is not known.

Whole-study findings and limits: Later on, a genetic analysis was performed. It linked a missense variant in DCLRE1C with V- and J-gene trimming of TCR beta.

This TCR was recovered from a woman between 45 and 60 years old in good health and CMV-seropositive. The sequencing input was PBMCs.

CDR3 residues: CASSQGQGAKNIQYF. In DNA form, the CDR3 reads TGTGCCAGCAGCCAAGGGCAGGGTGCCAAAAACATTCAGTACTTC. This rearrangement joins TRBV4-2 to TRBJ2-4, with D maybe TRBD1 (5 bases). Trimming stripped 1 base from V and 1 base from J, with 8 bases between. CDR3 length: 15 amino acids. CDR1 is LGHNA and CDR2 is YNFKEQ in the germline V gene.